A single T cell receptor beta chain is shown here with its context. Its specificity is not known. This specimen belongs to a study of shared clonotypes between healthy human individuals. Broader study findings: Some clonotypes were shared by all four sorted-subset donors, while others were not shared. The non-shared ones had lower generation probabilities than the shared ones.

Deep level was the assay's run setting. Sequencing was performed with immunoSEQ multiplex PCR; in TCRdb, only in-frame clones are kept and a portion is missing. The repertoire holds some 2,000,000 clones, with 90% to 97% as singletons. Looked up from germline, CDR1 is LNHNV and CDR2 is YYDKDF (reference sequence). The CDR3 extends over 16 amino acids. V was trimmed by 1 base and J by 0 bases, leaving 7 bases between them. The sequenced material came from naive CD4+ T cells sorted from blood. As to subset: CD45RA+ positively selected. V is TRBV15 and J is TRBJ2-6; D call uncertain. This clonotype was obtained from a man between 18 and 29 years old in good health. CDR3 loop: CATSRVRSSGANVLTF. CDR3 DNA sequence: TGTGCCACCAGCAGAGTTCGGAGCTCTGGGGCCAACGTCCTGACTTTC.